This T cell receptor (beta chain) was found in a study of cytomegalovirus exposure and HLA in healthy donors. Some clones are missing from TCRdb's copy, which holds only in-frame ones; the method was immunoSEQ multiplex PCR. The table includes 110,000 or so clones, approximately 88% detected once. Trimming pared 6 bases from V and 2 bases from J, leaving 12 bases between. Germline V lookup: CDR1 LNHDA, CDR2 SQIVND (reference sequence). The CDR3 consists of 14 residues. This TCR came from a man aged 18 to 29 in good health and CMV-seronegative. Sequencing was performed on PBMCs. This chain connects TRBV19 to TRBJ2-3; a possible D gene is TRBD2 (6 bases). The CDR3 here is CASRLAENTDTQYF. The CDR3 DNA is TGTGCCAGTAGGTTAGCGGAAAACACAGATACGCAGTATTTT.